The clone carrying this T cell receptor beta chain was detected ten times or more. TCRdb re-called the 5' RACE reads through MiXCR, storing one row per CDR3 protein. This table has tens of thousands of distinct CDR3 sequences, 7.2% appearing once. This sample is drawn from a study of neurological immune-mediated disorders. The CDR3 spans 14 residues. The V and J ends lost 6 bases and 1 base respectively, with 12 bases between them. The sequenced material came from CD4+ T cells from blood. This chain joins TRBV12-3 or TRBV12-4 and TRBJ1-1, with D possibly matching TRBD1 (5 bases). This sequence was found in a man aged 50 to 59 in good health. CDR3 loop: CASSRDLRNTEAFF. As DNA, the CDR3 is TGTGCCAGCAGCCGGGACCTCCGGAACACTGAAGCTTTCTTT.